Each of the 23 T cell receptor beta chains below was sequenced from the same sample in a study of T cell changes during pregnancy in multiple sclerosis. Profiling relied on immunoSEQ multiplex PCR, and the TCRdb table lists in-frame clones only, not all of them. The profile covers around 53,000 clones, with about nine tenths appearing a single time and approximately 0.64% taken by the ten largest. The source was CD4+ T cells from peripheral blood mononuclear cells, collected after pregnancy. The receptors were gathered from a female donor with multiple sclerosis, enrolled in a pregnancy study.

The chain recombines TRBV18 with TRBJ1-4, with 8 positions matching TRBD1. The CDR3 is 18 amino acids. Germline CDR1 is KGHSH and CDR2 is LQKENI. V lost 3 bases, J lost 0 bases, and 9 bases stayed unmatched. The CDR3 spells CASSPLGQGLPTNEKLFF. Here the CDR3 DNA reads TGTGCCAGCTCACCCCTCGGACAGGGATTGCCAACTAATGAAAAACTGTTTTTT.

The chain employs TRBV6-1 and TRBJ1-2, with D possibly matching TRBD1 (6 bases). The CDR3 consists of 14 residues. V lost 4 bases, J lost 4 bases, and 13 bases lay in between. In germline, CDR1 is MNHNS, CDR2 SASEGT. The CDR3 sequence is CASSGQGLAYGYTF. The CDR3 DNA is TGTGCCAGCAGTGGGCAGGGGTTGGCCTATGGCTACACCTTC.

The chain combines TRBV11-1 with TRBJ2-3, with unresolved D. V was clipped by 1 base and J by 3 bases, with 8 bases between them. Looked up from germline, CDR1 is SGHAT and CDR2 is FQDESV (reference sequence). This CDR3 contains 14 residues. The CDR3 bases are TGTGCCAGCAGCTTAGGACTTAAAACAGATACGCAGTATTTT. This sequence encodes CASSLGLKTDTQYF.

About this clone: In the same sample, other DNA sequences code for this CDR3. The V gene is TRBV5-6, the J gene TRBJ1-6; TRBD1 matches 8 bases. Germline trimming cut 0 bases from V and 7 bases from J; bases unmatched to any gene: 3. This CDR3 has 15 amino acids. In germline, CDR1 is SGHDT, CDR2 YYEEEE. CDR3 residues: CASSLAGTGNSPLHF. CDR3 coding DNA: TGTGCCAGCAGCTTGGCCGGGACAGGCAATTCACCCCTCCACTTT.

The chain combines TRBV7-2 with TRBJ2-1, with TRBD2 as a possible D gene (6 bases). Deletions cut 6 bases from V and 8 bases from J, with 23 bases between. The CDR3 runs to 16 residues. Looked up from germline, CDR1 is SGHTA and CDR2 is FQGNSA. In DNA, the CDR3 is TGTGCCAGCAGATACGGTCCGGGACTCGCAGTCGATGAGCAGTTCTTC. Translating it yields CASRYGPGLAVDEQFF. Full variable domain (rest looked up from reference TRBV7-2 and TRBJ2-1): GAGVSQSPSNKVTEKGKDVELRCDPISGHTALYWYRQSLGQGLEFLIYFQGNSAPDKSGLPSDRFSAERTGGSVSTLTIQRTQQEDSAVYLCASRYGPGLAVDEQFFGPGTRLTVL.

This rearrangement joins TRBV7-6 to TRBJ2-7; 9 positions match TRBD2. This CDR3 has 14 residues. J gave up 1 base and V 5 bases, and 3 bases lay outside the gene matches. CDR1 is SGHVS, CDR2 FNYEAQ, per germline. The CDR3 spells CASSPLAGSYEQYF. DNA of the CDR3: TGTGCCAGCAGCCCTCTAGCGGGATCCTACGAGCAGTACTTC. Full variable domain (outside the CDR3, taken from reference TRBV7-6 and TRBJ2-7): GAGVSQSPRYKVTKRGQDVALRCDPISGHVSLYWYRQALGQGPEFLTYFNYEAQQDKSGLPNDRFSAERPEGSISTLTIQRTEQRDSAMYRCASSPLAGSYEQYFGPGTRLTVT.

The chain joins TRBV6-8 to TRBJ1-1; TRBD1 matches at 7 bases. Trimming took 8 bases from V and 4 from J; bases not matched to a gene: 13. This CDR3 spans 15 amino acids. Germline values: CDR1 MNHGY, CDR2 SAAAGT. The DNA of the CDR3 is TGTGCCAGCTACGGACAGGCAGTCCATGGCACTGAAGCTTTCTTT. Protein product: CASYGQAVHGTEAFF.

CDR3 bases: TGTGCCAGCAGTGGAAACAGGGCTGGGGCCAACGTCCTGACTTTC. This codes for CASSGNRAGANVLTF. The chain joins TRBV2 to TRBJ2-6, with D perhaps TRBD1 (6 bases). Looked up from germline, CDR1 is SNHLY and CDR2 is FYNNEI. Trimming pared 4 bases from V and 2 bases from J, leaving 9 bases between. This CDR3 is built from 15 residues.

This chain uses TRBV4-2 with TRBJ2-2; a weak D match, TRBD1 (6 bases). Germline values: CDR1 LGHNA, CDR2 YNFKEQ. This CDR3 region has 17 residues. The V end lost 1 base, the J end lost 6 bases, and 18 bases lay between the germline ends. The CDR3: CASSQGGLSLGSGELFF. The CDR3, as DNA: TGTGCCAGCAGCCAAGGGGGGCTATCCCTCGGGTCCGGGGAGCTGTTTTTT.

The J gene is TRBJ2-5, the V gene TRBV4-2; 15 bases agree with TRBD2. V dropped 3 bases and J dropped 2; count of bases not matched to a gene: 7. The CDR3 contains 18 residues. The V gene's germline CDR1 is LGHNA and CDR2 YNFKEQ. The CDR3 DNA is TGTGCCAGCAGCCAGATGGGACTAGCGGGGGGCACTCAAGAGACCCAGTACTTC. Protein: CASSQMGLAGGTQETQYF.

The gene calls are TRBV13 and TRBJ1-6; possibly TRBD1 for D (6 bases). Per germline, CDR1 PRHDT and CDR2 FYEKMQ (reference sequence). The CDR3 has 15 residues. Trimming took 2 bases from V and 10 from J, leaving 15 bases between them. The CDR3 loop is CASSLSSGERSPLHF. The CDR3, as DNA: TGTGCCAGCAGCTTATCGTCAGGGGAGAGATCACCCCTCCACTTT. The full variable domain, its missing parts supplied by reference TRBV13 and TRBJ1-6, is AAGVIQSPRHLIKEKRETATLKCYPIPRHDTVYWYQQGPGQDPQFLISFYEKMQSDKGSIPDRFSAQQFSDYHSELNMSSLELGDSALYFCASSLSSGERSPLHFGNGTRLTVT.

The chain's CDR3 is CASSYSSRKETQYF. The CDR3 region has the DNA TGTGCCAGCAGTTACTCGAGTAGAAAAGAGACCCAGTACTTC. The J gene is TRBJ2-5, the V gene TRBV6-6; D is uncertain. V lost 0 bases and J 3 bases, leaving 8 bases between the germline ends. CDR3 size: 14 residues. Germline V lookup: CDR1 MNHNY, CDR2 SVGAGI (reference sequence).

The CDR3 loop is CASSQQTGSANIQYF. The CDR3 DNA is TGTGCCAGCAGCCAACAGACAGGGTCGGCGAACATTCAGTACTTC. V and J are TRBV4-2 and TRBJ2-4; the match to TRBD1 covers 7 bases. V was pared by 2 bases and J by 7 bases, with 8 bases of the junction left unmatched. Germline loops: CDR1 LGHNA, CDR2 YNFKEQ. The CDR3 sequence is 15 residues long.

CDR3 coding DNA: TGTGCCAGCAGCTCGGCAGGGGGAGGTTACAATGAGCAGTTCTTC. Amino acid sequence: CASSSAGGGYNEQFF. The chain combines TRBV7-3 with TRBJ2-1, with TRBD1 as a possible D gene (7 bases). This CDR3 has 15 amino acids. The germline gives CDR1 SGHTA, CDR2 FQGTGA. V lost 4 bases and J 4 bases, leaving 14 bases between the germline ends.

The V call is TRBV7-2, the J call TRBJ2-3; the D gene is possibly TRBD2 (5 bases). CDR3 length equals 16 residues. Germline CDR1 SGHTA, CDR2 FQGNSA. Trimming shortened V by 5 bases and J by 0 bases, and 15 bases separated the two germline ends. The CDR3 reads CASSLLWRTSTDTQYF. CDR3 DNA sequence: TGTGCCAGCAGCCTCCTGTGGAGGACGAGCACAGATACGCAGTATTTT.

The sample holds one count of this clone. The gene calls are TRBV9 and TRBJ2-7; D perhaps matches TRBD1 (5 bases). The V gene's germline CDR1 is SGDLS and CDR2 YYNGEE. Between the trimmed V and J ends, which lost 0 bases and 2 bases, there was a span of 6 bases. The CDR3 is 13 residues long. CDR3 in amino acids: CASSVGTTYEQYF. The DNA for the CDR3 is TGTGCCAGCAGCGTAGGGACAACCTACGAGCAGTACTTC.

V gene TRBV4-3 combines with J gene TRBJ1-2, with TRBD1 matching over 7 bases. This CDR3 has 16 residues. Germline loops: CDR1 LGHNA, CDR2 YSLEER. V lost 0 bases and J lost 4; bases outside the gene matches: 8. The CDR3 spells CASSQDWKGAGYGYTF. CDR3 in DNA: TGCGCCAGCAGCCAAGATTGGAAGGGGGCGGGCTATGGCTACACCTTC.

The gene calls are TRBV5-5 and TRBJ2-1; 10 nucleotides agree with TRBD2. Germline V lookup: CDR1 SGHKS, CDR2 YYEKEE (reference sequence). V lost 0 bases, J lost 5 bases, and 5 bases stayed unmatched. This CDR3 is 16 amino acids long. Here the CDR3 DNA reads TGTGCCAGCAGCTTGGGGCCTAGCGGGGGCCACAATGAGCAGTTCTTC. Its translation is CASSLGPSGGHNEQFF.

The chain employs TRBV5-8 and TRBJ2-2, with 10 positions matching TRBD1. The CDR3 has 17 amino acids. Germline trimming cut 4 bases from V and 4 bases from J; bases unmatched to any gene: 10. Germline V gene lookup returns CDR1 SGHTS and CDR2 YDEGEE. CDR3: CASSPRGQGISTGELFF. DNA for the CDR3: TGTGCCAGCAGCCCGCGGGGACAGGGGATTAGCACCGGGGAGCTGTTTTTT.

The genes are TRBV4-1 and TRBJ2-2; 11 bases are shared with TRBD1. CDR1 is MGHRA, CDR2 YSYEKL, per germline. The CDR3 is made up of 17 amino acids. V gave up 4 bases and J gave up 2 bases; unmatched junction bases: 6. This CDR3 reads CASSRDRGFLNTGELFF. The CDR3 DNA is TGCGCCAGCAGCCGGGACAGGGGGTTCCTAAACACCGGGGAGCTGTTTTTT.

This sequence joins TRBV15 and TRBJ1-4; 8 bases agree with TRBD1. The CDR3 loop spans 15 amino acids. V dropped 5 bases and J dropped 7; count of bases not matched to a gene: 9. CDR1 LNHNV and CDR2 YYDKDF come from the germline V gene (reference sequence). CDR3 sequence reads: CATSFQTGEAEKLFF. CDR3 DNA: TGTGCCACCAGCTTTCAGACAGGGGAGGCTGAAAAACTGTTTTTT.

This chain connects TRBV7-9 to TRBJ1-1; 8 nucleotides line up with TRBD1. CDR3 length: 16 amino acids. Trimming cost V 9 bases and J 5 bases; bases outside gene matches: 17. Germline V gene data show CDR1 as SEHNR and CDR2 as FQNEAQ (reference sequence). The CDR3 loop is CASTAGTGGRGTEAFF. CDR3 sequence (DNA): TGTGCCAGTACCGCGGGTACAGGGGGAAGGGGAACTGAAGCTTTCTTT.

The chain recombines TRBV18 with TRBJ1-3, with a weak D call TRBD1 (5 bases). This CDR3 is 13 amino acids long. CDR1 and CDR2 from the germline V gene are KGHSH and LQKENI. Trimming removed 3 bases at V and 4 bases at J, with 7 bases between. The CDR3 coding sequence is TGTGCCAGCTCACCGGGGCTCGGAAACACCATATATTTT. It codes for CASSPGLGNTIYF.